Below, 24 T cell receptor beta chains from the same sample are listed, as sequenced in a study of shared clonotypes between healthy human individuals. Sequencing used immunoSEQ multiplex PCR; TCRdb keeps in-frame clones, though not all of them. The sample gives 2 million to 3 million clones, approximately 92% of which show up once; roughly 0.13% is in the top ten. The sequenced material came from naive CD4+ T cells sorted from blood. The subset: CD45RA+ positively selected. The receptors derive from a man aged 18 to 29 in good health.

This sequence joins TRBV6-4 and TRBJ1-5; 9 bases agree with TRBD1. The CDR3 length is 19 residues. The trim removed 5 bases at V and 4 bases at J, leaving 18 bases unmatched. Looked up from germline, CDR1 is MRHNA and CDR2 is SNTAGT. The CDR3 region is CASSTPGQGTTLYNQPQHF. The DNA for the CDR3 is TGTGCCAGCAGTACGCCGGGACAGGGAACTACTCTTTATAATCAGCCCCAGCATTTT.

The chain joins TRBV15 to TRBJ2-3; D is unresolved. V lost 0 bases to trimming and J lost 4 bases, with 11 bases between them. CDR1 is LNHNV, CDR2 YYDKDF, per germline (reference sequence). This CDR3 spans 15 amino acids. The CDR3 protein is CATSRDKWSADTQYF. CDR3 DNA sequence: TGTGCCACCAGCAGAGATAAATGGAGCGCAGATACGCAGTATTTT.

This rearrangement joins TRBV28 to TRBJ2-7; D is perhaps TRBD2 (7 bases). The V end was cut by 6 bases, the J end by 7 bases, with 16 bases between. The CDR3 is 13 amino acids. Germline lookup yields CDR1 MDHEN and CDR2 SYDVKM. As DNA, the CDR3 is TGTGCCAGCAGGGGCGGGGGCAGTCGGGAGCAGTACTTC. Amino acid sequence: CASRGGGSREQYF.

The J gene is TRBJ2-1, the V gene TRBV5-4, with 8 bases fitting TRBD1. The CDR3 is made up of 15 amino acids. The germline gives CDR1 SGHNT, CDR2 YYREEE (reference sequence). V shed 4 bases and J 5 bases; nucleotides not matched to a gene: 8. CDR3: CASSPPDREDNEQFF. The CDR3 DNA reads TGTGCCAGCAGCCCGCCGGACAGGGAAGACAATGAGCAGTTCTTC. Combining the CDR3 with reference TRBV5-4 and TRBJ2-1 gives the whole variable domain ETGVTQSPTHLIKTRGQQVTLRCSSQSGHNTVSWYQQALGQGPQFIFQYYREEENGRGNFPPRFSGLQFPNYSSELNVNALELDDSALYLCASSPPDREDNEQFFGPGTRLTVL.

This clone was picked up one time. The rearrangement joins TRBV19 to TRBJ1-2; unclear D gene. Trimming removed 3 bases from V and 4 bases from J, with 9 bases in between. The CDR3 sequence is 13 residues long. The germline V gene encodes CDR1 LNHDA and CDR2 SQIVND (reference sequence). In DNA form, the CDR3 reads TGTGCCAGTAGTATTGACATCTTCTATGGCTACACCTTC. The encoded protein is CASSIDIFYGYTF.

The chain recombines TRBV18 with TRBJ2-1, with D possibly matching TRBD2 (6 bases). There are 14 residues in the CDR3. The V gene lost 0 bases and the J gene lost 8 bases, with 11 bases spanning the gap. The germline CDR1 and CDR2 sequences are KGHSH and LQKENI. The CDR3 sequence is CASSPPSGEHEQFF. The CDR3 DNA reads TGTGCCAGCTCACCACCCTCGGGGGAACATGAGCAGTTCTTC.

This chain links TRBV7-9 with TRBJ2-7; 7 bases agree with TRBD2. With V trimmed by 1 base and J by 4 bases, 16 bases remained unmatched. The length of the CDR3 is 18 residues. Per germline, CDR1 SEHNR and CDR2 FQNEAQ (reference sequence). The CDR3 protein is CASSLGDRGRGAVYEQYF. CDR3 sequence (DNA): TGTGCCAGCAGCTTAGGGGATCGGGGGAGGGGCGCAGTGTACGAGCAGTACTTC.

Concerning this clone itself: The sample has other DNA sequences that encode this CDR3 too. CDR3 sequence reads: CASSLGQSGNTIYF. The CDR3 nucleotides read TGTGCCAGCAGCTTGGGGCAGTCTGGAAACACCATATATTTT. V is TRBV5-4 and J is TRBJ1-3; D not certain. The germline V and J ends were trimmed by 0 bases and 1 base, with 5 bases remaining between them. This CDR3 is built from 14 residues. Germline V lookup: CDR1 SGHNT, CDR2 YYREEE (reference sequence). Filled out from reference TRBV5-4 and TRBJ1-3, the complete variable domain reads ETGVTQSPTHLIKTRGQQVTLRCSSQSGHNTVSWYQQALGQGPQFIFQYYREEENGRGNFPPRFSGLQFPNYSSELNVNALELDDSALYLCASSLGQSGNTIYFGEGSWLTVV.

This clone was counted between two and nine times. Additional DNA sequences in this sample encode the identical CDR3. The V gene is TRBV11-3, the J gene TRBJ2-2; D is uncertain. From germline, CDR1 is SGHNT and CDR2 YENEEA. The CDR3 covers 12 residues. V lost 5 bases and J 2 bases, leaving 3 bases between the germline ends. CDR3 bases: TGTGCCAGCAGCCTAAACACCGGGGAGCTGTTTTTT. The encoded protein is CASSLNTGELFF.

The chain uses TRBV6-1 and TRBJ2-3, with D uncertain. The germline V and J ends were trimmed by 5 bases and 3 bases, with 6 bases remaining between them. Germline V gene sequence: CDR1 MNHNS, CDR2 SASEGT. CDR3 length equals 12 residues. For the CDR3, the DNA is TGTGCCAGCAGTTCACCGACAGATACGCAGTATTTT. The encoded protein is CASSSPTDTQYF.

This rearrangement joins TRBV30 to TRBJ1-5, with TRBD1 as a possible D gene (5 bases). The CDR3 loop spans 15 amino acids. The V gene's germline CDR1 is GTSNPN and CDR2 SVGIG (reference sequence). Trimming shortened V by 3 bases and J by 2 bases, and 14 bases separated the two germline ends. The CDR3 DNA is TGTGCCTGGAGAGGAAGCGGGACGGGCAATCAGCCCCAGCATTTT. It is translated as CAWRGSGTGNQPQHF.

The genes are TRBV9 and TRBJ1-6, with D perhaps TRBD1 (5 bases). Germline assignment: CDR1 SGDLS and CDR2 YYNGEE. This CDR3 is built from 14 residues. V was shortened by 4 bases and J by 5 bases, with 10 bases between the two germline ends. The CDR3 is CASSRGGDNSPLHF. In DNA, the CDR3 is TGTGCCAGCAGCCGGGGCGGTGATAATTCACCCCTCCACTTT.

This chain joins TRBV5-5 and TRBJ1-6; 8 bases fit TRBD1. V lost 4 bases and J lost 0; bases outside the gene matches: 3. CDR3 length: 16 amino acids. CDR1 is SGHKS and CDR2 is YYEKEE in the germline V gene (reference sequence). The CDR3 DNA sequence: TGTGCCAGCAGCCGGGACAGGTTCTCCTATAATTCACCCCTCCACTTT. This codes for CASSRDRFSYNSPLHF.

The rearrangement uses TRBV14 and TRBJ1-4, with D possibly being TRBD1 (5 bases). The CDR3 has 16 amino acids. Germline V gene sequence: CDR1 SGHDN, CDR2 FVKESK. The germline V and J ends were trimmed by 4 bases and 4 bases, with 16 bases remaining between them. CDR3 sequence reads: CASSPRGRGNNEKLFF. CDR3 nucleotides: TGTGCCAGCAGCCCCCGAGGGAGGGGTAATAATGAAAAACTGTTTTTT.

The V and J genes are TRBV5-1 and TRBJ2-5; possibly TRBD2 for D (5 bases). This CDR3 contains 13 residues. The V end was cut by 6 bases, the J end by 5 bases, with 14 bases between. Germline V gene sequence: CDR1 SGHRS, CDR2 YFSETQ. CDR3 in amino acids: CASTRGRAETQYF. CDR3 bases: TGCGCCAGCACCCGCGGGCGAGCGGAGACCCAGTACTTC.

V gene TRBV4-1 combines with J gene TRBJ2-3; perhaps TRBD2 as D (5 bases). This CDR3 region has 12 residues. Per the germline V gene, CDR1 is MGHRA and CDR2 is YSYEKL. V was clipped by 0 bases and J by 10 bases, with 8 bases between them. The CDR3 sequence is CASSQELGAQYF. CDR3 sequence (DNA): TGCGCCAGCAGCCAAGAACTAGGCGCGCAGTATTTT.

This chain uses TRBV11-2 with TRBJ2-1; TRBD2 matches 12 bases. Germline-derived CDR1 and CDR2 are SGHAT and FQNNGV. V was pared by 0 bases and J by 1 base, with 10 bases of the junction left unmatched. The CDR3 runs 20 residues. Here the CDR3 DNA reads TGTGCCAGCAGCTTAGAGCTCCTAGCGGGAGGGCAGGGGTCCTACAATGAGCAGTTCTTC. Translation: CASSLELLAGGQGSYNEQFF. Full variable domain (missing parts from reference TRBV11-2 and TRBJ2-1): EAGVAQSPRYKIIEKRQSVAFWCNPISGHATLYWYQQILGQGPKLLIQFQNNGVVDDSQLPKDRFSAERLKGVDSTLKIQPAKLEDSAVYLCASSLELLAGGQGSYNEQFFGPGTRLTVL.

The chain uses TRBV28 and TRBJ2-5; D gene ambiguous. Germline CDR1 and CDR2: MDHEN and SYDVKM. V lost 2 bases to trimming and J lost 0 bases, with 10 bases between them. The CDR3 consists of 15 residues. The CDR3 reads CASSLPGRDQETQYF. DNA for the CDR3: TGTGCCAGCAGTTTACCGGGTCGGGACCAAGAGACCCAGTACTTC.

The CDR3 coding sequence is TGTGCCAGCAGCTTGGACGCAGGGATCTCTGGAAACACCATATATTTT. The encoded protein is CASSLDAGISGNTIYF. The rearrangement uses TRBV5-4 and TRBJ1-3, with D possibly matching TRBD1 (5 bases). The CDR3 has 16 residues. Deletions cut 0 bases from V and 0 bases from J, with 10 bases between. CDR1 is SGHNT, CDR2 YYREEE, per germline (reference sequence).

The V and J genes are TRBV27 and TRBJ1-1; D remains ambiguous. Trimming took off 10 bases at V and 0 bases at J, with 18 bases between the two ends. CDR3 length: 15 amino acids. Germline CDR1 reads MNHEY; CDR2 reads SMNVEV (reference sequence). CDR3 protein: CATRPIWGLNTEAFF. The CDR3 DNA sequence: TGTGCCACCCGGCCAATTTGGGGTTTGAACACTGAAGCTTTCTTT.

Turning to this clone: In the same sample, other DNA sequences code for this CDR3. The chain recombines TRBV30 with TRBJ2-7; 8 bases fit TRBD2. The CDR3 has 13 amino acids. CDR1 is GTSNPN and CDR2 is SVGIG in the germline V gene (reference sequence). V shed 3 bases, J shed 4 bases, and the junction held 5 bases outside the gene matches. CDR3 sequence: CAWRLAGSYEQYF. The DNA of the CDR3 is TGTGCCTGGAGATTAGCGGGAAGTTACGAGCAGTACTTC. Looking up the rest from reference TRBV30 and TRBJ2-7 gives the full variable domain: SQTIHQWPATLVQPVGSPLSLECTVEGTSNPNLYWYRQAAGRGLQLLFYSVGIGQISSEVPQNLSASRPQDRQFILSSKKLLLSDSGFYLCAWRLAGSYEQYFGPGTRLTVT.

The V call is TRBV10-3, the J call TRBJ2-7; 8 bases map to TRBD1. The CDR3 totals 15 residues. CDR1 ENHRY and CDR2 SYGVKD come from the germline V gene. Unmatched junction bases numbered 9, after V lost 6 bases and J lost 2 bases. The CDR3 DNA reads TGTGCCATCAGAGCCGGACAGGGTGGGGCCTACGAGCAGTACTTC. Encoded protein: CAIRAGQGGAYEQYF.

The V call is TRBV5-1, the J call TRBJ2-1; possibly TRBD2 for D (6 bases). The ends were cut back, 1 base at V and 4 bases at J, with 12 bases in the middle. The CDR3 spans 15 residues. Germline CDR1 and CDR2: SGHRS and YFSETQ. The CDR3 DNA reads TGCGCCAGCAGCTTGAGAGGGAGGTCTTACAATGAGCAGTTCTTC. Protein: CASSLRGRSYNEQFF. The variable domain in full, with the rest retrieved from reference TRBV5-1 and TRBJ2-1, is KAGVTQTPRYLIKTRGQQVTLSCSPISGHRSVSWYQQTPGQGLQFLFEYFSETQRNKGNFPGRFSGRQFSNSRSEMNVSTLELGDSALYLCASSLRGRSYNEQFFGPGTRLTVL.

The chain carries TRBV2 and TRBJ2-1; 8 positions match TRBD2. Germline V CDR1 and CDR2: SNHLY, FYNNEI. The CDR3 is made up of 15 amino acids. With V trimmed by 7 bases and J by 2 bases, 7 bases remained unmatched. The CDR3 loop reads CASIETSGAYNEQFF. DNA of the CDR3: TGTGCCAGCATCGAAACTAGCGGTGCCTACAATGAGCAGTTCTTC.